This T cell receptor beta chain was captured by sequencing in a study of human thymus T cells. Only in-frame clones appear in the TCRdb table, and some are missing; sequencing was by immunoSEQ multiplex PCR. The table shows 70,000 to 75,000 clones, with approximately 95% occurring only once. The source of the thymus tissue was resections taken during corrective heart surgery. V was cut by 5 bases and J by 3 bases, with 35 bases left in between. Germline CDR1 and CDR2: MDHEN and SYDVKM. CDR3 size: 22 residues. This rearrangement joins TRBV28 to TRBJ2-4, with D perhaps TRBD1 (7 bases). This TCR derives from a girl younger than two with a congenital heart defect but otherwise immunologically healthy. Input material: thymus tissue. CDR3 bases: TGTGCCAGCAGTCGGGGACAGCACTGGATCAGGGGGGAGTGGACAGGCAAAAACATTCAGTACTTC. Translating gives CASSRGQHWIRGEWTGKNIQYF. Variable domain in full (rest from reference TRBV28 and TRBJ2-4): DVKVTQSSRYLVKRTGEKVFLECVQDMDHENMFWYRQDPGLGLRLIYFSYDVKMKEKGDIPEGYSVSREKKERFSLILESASTNQTSMYLCASSRGQHWIRGEWTGKNIQYFGAGTRLSVL.